Listed here is a single T cell receptor beta chain. Clones were read by immunoSEQ multiplex PCR, and TCRdb kept only the in-frame ones, dropping some. The table includes about 50,000 clones, 85% to 90% detected once. This sample stems from a study of blood T cell repertoires in COVID-19. The CDR3 has 13 amino acids. The V end was cut by 5 bases, the J end by 1 base, with 8 bases between. In germline, CDR1 is KGHDR, CDR2 SFDVKD. Sequenced sample: peripheral blood. The J gene is TRBJ2-7, the V gene TRBV24-1; maybe TRBD1 (6 bases). The receptor comes from a man aged 55 to 69 with acute or convalescent COVID-19. The CDR3: CATSAGQSYEQYF. The DNA of the CDR3 is TGTGCCACCAGTGCCGGACAGTCCTACGAGCAGTACTTC.